This TCR beta chain was sequenced during a study of Ad26.COV2.S vaccination and SARS-CoV-2 variants. Trimming pared 1 base from V and 0 bases from J, leaving 8 bases between. In germline, CDR1 is SGHTS, CDR2 YDEGEE. This CDR3 is built from 15 residues. The treatment was: around 19 received Ad26.COV2.S at low or high dose, single or two shots; 5 received placebo; per-sample allocation not given. The samples were gathered on day 63 after the first injection of vaccine or placebo. Sequencing used immunoSEQ multiplex PCR; TCRdb keeps in-frame clones, though not all of them. The sample contains 300,000 to 500,000 clones, 88% of which appear only once.

The receptor was derived from a person aged 18-60 years who received the Ad26.COV2.S COVID-19 vaccine or a placebo. Here the sequenced sample was peripheral blood, taken in a trial of Ad26.COV2.S vaccine versus placebo. The J gene is TRBJ2-1, the V gene TRBV5-8; D unclear. The CDR3 sequence is CASSLKLGSYNEQFF. CDR3 nucleotide sequence: TGTGCCAGCAGCTTGAAGCTCGGCTCCTACAATGAGCAGTTCTTC.